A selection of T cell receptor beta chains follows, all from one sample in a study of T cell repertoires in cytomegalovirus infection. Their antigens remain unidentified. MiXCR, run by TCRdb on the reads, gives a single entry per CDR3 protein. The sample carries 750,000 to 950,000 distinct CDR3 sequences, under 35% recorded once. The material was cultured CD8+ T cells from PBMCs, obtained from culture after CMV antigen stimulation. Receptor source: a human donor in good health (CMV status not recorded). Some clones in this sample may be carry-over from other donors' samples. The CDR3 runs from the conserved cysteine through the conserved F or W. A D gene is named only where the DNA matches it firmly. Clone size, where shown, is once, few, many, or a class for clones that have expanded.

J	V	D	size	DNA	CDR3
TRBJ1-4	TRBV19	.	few	TGTGCCAGTAGTGTGCCGGACGTGCTTAATGAAAAACTGTTTTTT	CASSVPDVLNEKLFF
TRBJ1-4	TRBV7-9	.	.	TGTGCCAGCAGCTTAGACCGAGATAAACTGTTTTTT	CASSLDRDKLFF
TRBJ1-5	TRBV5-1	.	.	TGCGCCAGCATAACCCCCGTGGGGAATCAGCCCCAGCATTTT	CASITPVGNQPQHF
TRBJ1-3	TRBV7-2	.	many	TGTGCCAGCAGCTTAGTATCGACCAGCTCTGGAAACACCATATATTTT	CASSLVSTSSGNTIYF
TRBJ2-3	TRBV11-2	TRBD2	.	TGTGCCAGCAGCTTTGGACTAGCGGGGGAGGATACGCAGTATTTT	CASSFGLAGEDTQYF
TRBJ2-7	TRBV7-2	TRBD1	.	TGTGCCAGCAGCTTAGCCGATCAGGGGGCATACGAGCAGTACTTC	CASSLADQGAYEQYF
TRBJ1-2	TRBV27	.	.	TGTGCCAGCAGTTCGGGGGGGCCTTATCCCCGATATGGCTACACCTTC	CASSSGGPYPRYGYTF
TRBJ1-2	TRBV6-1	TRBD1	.	TGTGCCAGCTCAGACAGGGTCCTTAGGGATGGCTACACCTTC	CASSDRVLRDGYTF
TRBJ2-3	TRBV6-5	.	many	TGTGCCAGCAGATCCCGGAGGGGGGGCACAGATACGCAGTATTTT	CASRSRRGGTDTQYF
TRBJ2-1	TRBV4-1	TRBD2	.	TGCGCCAGCAGCCAATTTGTCGGGACTAGCGAATACAATGAGCAGTTCTTC	CASSQFVGTSEYNEQFF
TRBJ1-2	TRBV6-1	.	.	TGTGCCAGCAGCCGTCCAGGGGCGGAGGGTTGGGGACTCTATGGCTACACCTTC	CASSRPGAEGWGLYGYTF
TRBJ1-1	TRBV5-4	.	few	TGTGCCAGCAGGGACGGGTCTGGGGCTTTCTTT	CASRDGSGAFF
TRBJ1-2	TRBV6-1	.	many	TGTGCCAGCAGTGAGGGGAGGATCTATGGCTACACCTTC	CASSEGRIYGYTF
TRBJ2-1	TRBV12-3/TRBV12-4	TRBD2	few	TGTGCCAGCAGGCGGCGGACTAGCGTGTTCTTC	CASRRRTSVFF
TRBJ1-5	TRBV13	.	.	TGTGCCAGCAGCTCCGGCCAAACGGGGCAGCCCCAGCATTTT	CASSSGQTGQPQHF
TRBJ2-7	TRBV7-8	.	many	TGTGCCAGCAGCTTAGAACTCTCCTACGAGCAGTACTTC	CASSLELSYEQYF
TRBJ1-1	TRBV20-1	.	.	TGCAGTGCTTTCGGACAGTATTCGAACACTGAAGCTTTCTTT	CSAFGQYSNTEAFF
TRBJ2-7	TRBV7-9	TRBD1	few	TGTGCCAGCAGCCAAACGGGGACAGGAGGCCGGGAGCAGTACTTC	CASSQTGTGGREQYF
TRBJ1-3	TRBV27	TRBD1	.	TGTGCCAGCAGTACTCTCGGGACAGGGGGAAACACCATATATTTT	CASSTLGTGGNTIYF
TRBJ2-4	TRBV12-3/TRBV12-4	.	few	TGTGCCAGCAGCCACCCTGAAGGTCCCAAAAACATTCAGTACTTC	CASSHPEGPKNIQYF
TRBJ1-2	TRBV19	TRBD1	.	TGTGCCAGTAGTACCGGACAGGGGAAGATGTATGGCTACACCTTC	CASSTGQGKMYGYTF
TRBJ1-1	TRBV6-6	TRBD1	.	TGTGCCAGCAGTTACCCTCGACAGGGGGGGGGGTCGATCACTGAAGCTTTCTTT	CASSYPRQGGGSITEAFF